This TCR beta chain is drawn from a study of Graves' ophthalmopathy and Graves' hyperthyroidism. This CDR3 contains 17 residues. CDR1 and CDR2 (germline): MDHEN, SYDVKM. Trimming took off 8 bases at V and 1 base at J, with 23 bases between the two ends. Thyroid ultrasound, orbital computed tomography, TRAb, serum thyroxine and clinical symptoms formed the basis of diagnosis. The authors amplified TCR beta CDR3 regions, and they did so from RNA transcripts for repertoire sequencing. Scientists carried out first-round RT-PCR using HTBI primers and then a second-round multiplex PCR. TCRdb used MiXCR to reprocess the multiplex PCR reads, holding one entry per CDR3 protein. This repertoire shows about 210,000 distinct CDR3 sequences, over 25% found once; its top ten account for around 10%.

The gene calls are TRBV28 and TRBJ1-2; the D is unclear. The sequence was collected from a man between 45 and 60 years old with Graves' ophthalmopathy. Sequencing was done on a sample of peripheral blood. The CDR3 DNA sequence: TGTGCCAGCGGTGCTCGAGACAAGACGACTATTAACTATGGCTACACCTTC. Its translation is CASGARDKTTINYGYTF.